This TCR beta chain was recorded in a study of T-cell memory formation after mild COVID-19. Each CDR3 protein is one row after TCRdb ran MiXCR on the 5' RACE reads. The sample includes more than 150,000 distinct CDR3 sequences, 11% seen only once; the top ten take 3.8%. Trimming cost V 3 bases and J 5 bases, with 16 bases left between them. The CDR3 contains 15 residues. CDR1 is SGHTA and CDR2 is FQGNSA in the germline V gene. The specimen was PBMCs or a T cell subset sorted from them (not recorded which). The chain employs TRBV7-2 and TRBJ2-5, with D possibly TRBD2 on 7 matching bases. This TCR derives from a man in his late teens or twenties who had mild COVID-19 (a few samples of this study predate the infection). Cell type and time point are not known. The CDR3 sequence: CASSFVGGPRETQYF. The CDR3, as DNA: TGTGCCAGCAGCTTTGTGGGGGGGCCTCGGGAGACCCAGTACTTC.